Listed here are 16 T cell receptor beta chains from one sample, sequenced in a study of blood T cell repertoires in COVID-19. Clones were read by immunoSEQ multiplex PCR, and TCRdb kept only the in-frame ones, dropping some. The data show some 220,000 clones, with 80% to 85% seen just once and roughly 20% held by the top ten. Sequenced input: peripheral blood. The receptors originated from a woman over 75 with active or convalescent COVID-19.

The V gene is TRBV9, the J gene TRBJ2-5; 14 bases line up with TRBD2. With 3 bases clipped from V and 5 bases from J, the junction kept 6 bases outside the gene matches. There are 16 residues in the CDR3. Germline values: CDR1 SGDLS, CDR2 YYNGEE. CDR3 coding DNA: TGTGCCAGCAGCGCAGGGACTAGCGGGGGTGCGGAGACCCAGTACTTC. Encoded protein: CASSAGTSGGAETQYF.

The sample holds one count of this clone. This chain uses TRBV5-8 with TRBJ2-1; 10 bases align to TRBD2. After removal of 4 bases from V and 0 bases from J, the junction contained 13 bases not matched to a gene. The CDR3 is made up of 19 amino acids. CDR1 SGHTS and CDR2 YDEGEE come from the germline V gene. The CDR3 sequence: CASSPRPLLAGVSYNEQFF. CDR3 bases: TGTGCCAGCAGCCCCCGGCCGCTTCTAGCGGGGGTCTCCTACAATGAGCAGTTCTTC.

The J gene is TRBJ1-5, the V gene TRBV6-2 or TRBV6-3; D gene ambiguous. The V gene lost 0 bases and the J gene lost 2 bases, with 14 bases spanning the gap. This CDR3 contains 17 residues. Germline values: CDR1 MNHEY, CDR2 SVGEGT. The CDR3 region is CASSYSIRGQGNQPQHF. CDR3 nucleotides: TGTGCCAGCAGTTACTCGATCCGAGGGCAGGGCAATCAGCCCCAGCATTTT.

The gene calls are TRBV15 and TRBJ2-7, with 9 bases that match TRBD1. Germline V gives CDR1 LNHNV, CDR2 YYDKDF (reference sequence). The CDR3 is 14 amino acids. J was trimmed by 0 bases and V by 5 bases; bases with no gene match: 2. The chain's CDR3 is CATSWDRASYEQYF. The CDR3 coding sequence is TGTGCCACCAGCTGGGACAGGGCCTCCTACGAGCAGTACTTC.

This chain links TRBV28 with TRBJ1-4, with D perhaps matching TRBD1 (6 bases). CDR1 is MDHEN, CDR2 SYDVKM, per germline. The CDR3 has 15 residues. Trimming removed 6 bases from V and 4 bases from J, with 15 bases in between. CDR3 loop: CASSPGQLSNEKLFF. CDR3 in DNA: TGTGCCAGCAGCCCGGGACAACTAAGTAATGAAAAACTGTTTTTT.

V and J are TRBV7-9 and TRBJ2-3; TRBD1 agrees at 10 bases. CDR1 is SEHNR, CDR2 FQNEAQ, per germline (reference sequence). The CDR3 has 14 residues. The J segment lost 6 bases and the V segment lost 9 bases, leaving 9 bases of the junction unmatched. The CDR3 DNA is TGTGCCAGTTCCGACAGGGGGCGAGGGGATACGCAGTATTTT. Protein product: CASSDRGRGDTQYF.

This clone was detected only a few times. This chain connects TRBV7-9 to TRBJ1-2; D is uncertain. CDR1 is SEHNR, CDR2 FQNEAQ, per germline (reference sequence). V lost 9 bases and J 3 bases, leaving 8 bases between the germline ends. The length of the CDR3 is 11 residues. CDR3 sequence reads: CASNGDYGYTF. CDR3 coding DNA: TGTGCCAGTAACGGAGACTATGGCTACACCTTC.

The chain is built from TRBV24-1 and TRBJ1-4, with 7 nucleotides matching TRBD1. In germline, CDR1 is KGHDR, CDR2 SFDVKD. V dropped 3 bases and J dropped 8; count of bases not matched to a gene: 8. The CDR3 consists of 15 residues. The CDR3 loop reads CATSDSRGSAEKLFF. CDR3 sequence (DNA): TGTGCCACCAGTGATAGCAGGGGGTCCGCGGAAAAACTGTTTTTT.

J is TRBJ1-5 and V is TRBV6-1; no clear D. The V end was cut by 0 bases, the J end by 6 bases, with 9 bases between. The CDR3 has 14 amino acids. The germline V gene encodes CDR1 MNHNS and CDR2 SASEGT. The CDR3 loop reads CASSEAQSGQPQHF. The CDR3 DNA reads TGTGCCAGCAGTGAAGCGCAAAGCGGTCAGCCCCAGCATTTT.

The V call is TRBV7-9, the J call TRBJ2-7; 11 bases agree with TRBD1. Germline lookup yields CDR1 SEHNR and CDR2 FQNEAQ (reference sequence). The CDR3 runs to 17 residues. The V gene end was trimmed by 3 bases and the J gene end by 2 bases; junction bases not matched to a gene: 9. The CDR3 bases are TGTGCCAGCAGCTTGGGGACAGGGGGGGCTAGCACCTACGAGCAGTACTTC. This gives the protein CASSLGTGGASTYEQYF.

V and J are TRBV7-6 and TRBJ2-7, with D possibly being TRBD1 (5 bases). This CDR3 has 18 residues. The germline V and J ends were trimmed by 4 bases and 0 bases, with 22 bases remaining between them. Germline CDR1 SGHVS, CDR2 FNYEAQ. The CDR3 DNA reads TGTGCCAGCAGCTCCCCCCCCGGACAAACTACTAACTCCTACGAGCAGTACTTC. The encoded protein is CASSSPPGQTTNSYEQYF.

The CDR3 bases are TGTGCCAGCTCCCCGACTGCTAGCTCCTACAATGAGCAGTTCTTC. This codes for CASSPTASSYNEQFF. The chain joins TRBV6-6 to TRBJ2-1; no clear D. Germline CDR1 and CDR2: MNHNY and SVGAGI (reference sequence). V was pared by 8 bases and J by 0 bases, with 14 bases between. CDR3 length equals 15 residues.

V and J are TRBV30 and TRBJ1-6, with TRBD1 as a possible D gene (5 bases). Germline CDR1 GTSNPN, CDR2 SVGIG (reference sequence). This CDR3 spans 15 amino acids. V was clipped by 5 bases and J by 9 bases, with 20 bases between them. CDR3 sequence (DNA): TGTGCCTGGGACCCAAGGGCAGGGCTGGGTTCACCCCTCCACTTT. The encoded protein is CAWDPRAGLGSPLHF.

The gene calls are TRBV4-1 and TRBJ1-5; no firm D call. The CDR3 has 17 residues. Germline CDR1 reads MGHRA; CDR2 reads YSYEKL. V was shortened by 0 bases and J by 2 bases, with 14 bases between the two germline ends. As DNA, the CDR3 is TGCGCCAGCAGCCAAGAGGTGACAACCTGGGGCAATCAGCCCCAGCATTTT. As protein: CASSQEVTTWGNQPQHF.

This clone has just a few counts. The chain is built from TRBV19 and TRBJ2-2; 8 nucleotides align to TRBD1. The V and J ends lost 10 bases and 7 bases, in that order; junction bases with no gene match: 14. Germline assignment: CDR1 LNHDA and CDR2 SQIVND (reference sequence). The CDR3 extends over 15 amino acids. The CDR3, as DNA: TGTGCCACCGAAGACAGGGGACACCGTGACGGGGAGCTGTTTTTT. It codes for CATEDRGHRDGELFF. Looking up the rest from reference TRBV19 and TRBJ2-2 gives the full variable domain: DGGITQSPKYLFRKEGQNVTLSCEQNLNHDAMYWYRQDPGQGLRLIYYSQIVNDFQKGDIAEGYSVSREKKESFPLTVTSAQKNPTAFYLCATEDRGHRDGELFFGEGSRLTVL.

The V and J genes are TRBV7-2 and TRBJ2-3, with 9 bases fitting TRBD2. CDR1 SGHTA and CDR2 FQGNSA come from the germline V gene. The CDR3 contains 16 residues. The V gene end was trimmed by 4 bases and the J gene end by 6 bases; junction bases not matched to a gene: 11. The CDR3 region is CASSYLPGLAVDTQYF. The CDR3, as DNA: TGTGCCAGCAGCTACCTGCCGGGACTAGCTGTTGATACGCAGTATTTT.